This T cell receptor beta chain came from a study of cytomegalovirus exposure and HLA in healthy donors. The study's findings and limits: An analysis was carried out at a later point. It showed that HLA-associated TCR beta chains were more clonally expanded than equally common non-associated chains.

Primers: 60 Vbeta forward and 13 Jbeta reverse. Generated by immunoSEQ multiplex PCR, the TCRdb table keeps only in-frame clones and is missing some. The sample has over 150,000 clones, 65% to 85% seen once. This clone was observed a single time. Its target is unknown. The sample comprised PBMCs. This TCR derives from a woman in her fifties or sixties in good health and CMV-seropositive.

In DNA, the CDR3 is TGTGCCAGCAGTAAAACTGGGACTTTGGATGAAGCTTTCTTT. The encoded protein is CASSKTGTLDEAFF. V usage is TRBV27 and J usage is TRBJ1-1; possible D gene TRBD1, 5 bases. Germline CDR1 and CDR2: MNHEY and SMNVEV (reference sequence). The CDR3 has 14 amino acids. The ends were cut back, 5 bases at V and 7 bases at J, with 17 bases in the middle.